This TCR beta chain was captured in a study of blood T cells in healthy people across ages. The study, taken as a whole, reports: Nothing was known about donor CMV status, and this possibly confounded expanded clonotype changes. TCR beta diversity per million T cells fell roughly linearly with age.

Trimming stripped 1 base from V and 0 bases from J, with 14 bases between. The CDR3 has 17 residues. In germline, CDR1 is MDHEN, CDR2 SYDVKM. This clonotype showed up just a few times. The target antigen is unknown. The study recruited healthy Caucasian donors from Russia who were aged roughly 6 to 95. A sample-barcoded 5' primer and a J-beta primer mix were used in a second PCR of roughly 6 to 11 cycles. TCRdb re-derived calls from the 5' RACE reads in MiXCR, one entry per CDR3 protein. The table includes about 1,800,000 distinct CDR3 sequences, roughly 27% detected once. Material: blood. This clonotype was obtained from a woman aged 25 to 39 in good health. This chain connects TRBV28 to TRBJ2-3, with D maybe TRBD2 (7 bases). CDR3 nucleotides: TGTGCCAGCAGTTTATCTGGAAAGGGGGGGAGCACAGATACGCAGTATTTT. Its translation is CASSLSGKGGSTDTQYF.